The next 27 T cell receptor beta chains were all read from a single sample in a study of lymphopenia after photon versus proton radiotherapy (dated by TCRdb to about 2019). Libraries were constructed by the immunoSEQ multiplex PCR assay. TCRdb took this table from immuneACCESS and kept in-frame rearrangements with V and J called. Such tables lack part of the clones; where checked against another copy, unresolved V genes explain under half of the gap, and the rest is unexplained. The sample profile shows about 83,000 clones; about 86% of them were found once. The top ten constitute roughly 1.4% of the sample. Sequenced here: peripheral blood, sampled from a patient treated with proton-based radiotherapy. These receptors were obtained from a man in his sixties with pancreatic cancer.

The V gene is TRBV7-9, the J gene TRBJ1-2; D remains ambiguous. This CDR3 contains 14 residues. V dropped 5 bases and J dropped 0 bases, with 10 bases sitting between them. Germline assignment: CDR1 SEHNR and CDR2 FQNEAQ (reference sequence). CDR3 DNA: TGTGCCAGCAGCCAAGACGGAACTAACTATGGCTACACCTTC. Translation: CASSQDGTNYGYTF.

This rearrangement joins TRBV7-9 to TRBJ1-1, with 8 bases lining up with TRBD1. This CDR3 is 16 amino acids long. V shed 5 bases, J shed 0 bases, and the junction held 8 bases outside the gene matches. The germline gives CDR1 SEHNR, CDR2 FQNEAQ (reference sequence). The CDR3, as DNA: TGTGCCAGCAGCCCACGGACAGGGATGATGAACACTGAAGCTTTCTTT. Amino acid sequence: CASSPRTGMMNTEAFF.

V gene TRBV7-9 combines with J gene TRBJ1-5; D remains ambiguous. Between the trimmed V and J ends, which lost 6 bases and 1 base, there was a span of 4 bases. Germline V gene sequence: CDR1 SEHNR, CDR2 FQNEAQ (reference sequence). The CDR3 has 12 amino acids. CDR3 in amino acids: CASSRSNQPQHF. DNA of the CDR3: TGTGCCAGCAGTCGAAGCAATCAGCCCCAGCATTTT.

The chain couples TRBV28 to TRBJ2-6; possibly TRBD2 for D (6 bases). Trimming removed 1 base at V and 0 bases at J, with 25 bases between. Looked up from germline, CDR1 is MDHEN and CDR2 is SYDVKM. The CDR3 totals 22 residues. CDR3 sequence: CASSLSWGVGGAVSSGANVLTF. CDR3 nucleotides: TGTGCCAGCAGTTTATCGTGGGGGGTCGGAGGGGCCGTTAGCTCTGGGGCCAACGTCCTGACTTTC. The complete variable domain, with remaining parts taken from reference TRBV28 and TRBJ2-6, reads DVKVTQSSRYLVKRTGEKVFLECVQDMDHENMFWYRQDPGLGLRLIYFSYDVKMKEKGDIPEGYSVSREKKERFSLILESASTNQTSMYLCASSLSWGVGGAVSSGANVLTFGAGSRLTVL.

The V call is TRBV28, the J call TRBJ2-7; D unclear. Germline V gene sequence: CDR1 MDHEN, CDR2 SYDVKM. V was clipped by 3 bases and J by 6 bases, with 9 bases between them. CDR3 length: 12 residues. The CDR3 is CASSFSGSEQYF. DNA for the CDR3: TGTGCCAGCAGTTTTTCTGGTTCCGAGCAGTACTTC. Using reference TRBV28 and TRBJ2-7 for the parts outside the CDR3, the full variable domain is DVKVTQSSRYLVKRTGEKVFLECVQDMDHENMFWYRQDPGLGLRLIYFSYDVKMKEKGDIPEGYSVSREKKERFSLILESASTNQTSMYLCASSFSGSEQYFGPGTRLTVT.

The gene calls are TRBV2 and TRBJ2-1; D might be TRBD1 (5 bases). The ends were cut back, 5 bases at V and 8 bases at J, with 10 bases in the middle. CDR1 is SNHLY and CDR2 is FYNNEI in the germline V gene. This CDR3 is built from 12 residues. In DNA form, the CDR3 reads TGTGCCAGCAGTTCTAGGGGCTATGAGCAGTTCTTC. Protein: CASSSRGYEQFF. The complete variable domain, with remaining parts taken from reference TRBV2 and TRBJ2-1, reads EPEVTQTPSHQVTQMGQEVILRCVPISNHLYFYWYRQILGQKVEFLVSFYNNEISEKSEIFDDQFSVERPDGSNFTLKIRSTKLEDSAMYFCASSSRGYEQFFGPGTRLTVL.

The genes are TRBV25-1 and TRBJ2-1, with 10 bases matching TRBD2. V lost 4 bases and J lost 6; bases outside the gene matches: 6. Germline V gene data show CDR1 as MGHDK and CDR2 as SYGVNS. The CDR3 extends over 15 amino acids. The DNA for the CDR3 is TGTGCCAGCAGTGGTGGCGCTAGCGGGGGCAATGAGCAGTTCTTC. Protein product: CASSGGASGGNEQFF.

The DNA of the CDR3 is TGCGCCAGCAGCCCCGGGACAACTAGCACAGATACGCAGTATTTT. Protein sequence: CASSPGTTSTDTQYF. This sequence joins TRBV4-1 and TRBJ2-3, with TRBD1 as a possible D gene (6 bases). V was cut by 4 bases and J by 0 bases, with 11 bases left in between. Germline V gene lookup returns CDR1 MGHRA and CDR2 YSYEKL. The length of the CDR3 is 15 residues.

This clone was recorded only once. The CDR3 DNA sequence: TGCGCCAGCAGCCCTGGGGGAGCCGGGGAGACCCAGTACTTC. Translated: CASSPGGAGETQYF. This chain connects TRBV4-3 to TRBJ2-5; TRBD1 or TRBD2 may be the D gene (5 bases each). This CDR3 spans 14 amino acids. Germline CDR1 reads LGHNA; CDR2 reads YSLEER. Trimming stripped 4 bases from V and 5 bases from J, with 14 bases between.

The V gene is TRBV5-1, the J gene TRBJ1-2; TRBD1 matches at 8 bases. The germline V gene encodes CDR1 SGHRS and CDR2 YFSETQ. V lost 5 bases to trimming and J lost 8 bases; unmatched junction nucleotides: 8. The CDR3 is 13 amino acids. CDR3 sequence (DNA): TGCGCCAGCAGATCGCGACAGGGGATGGGCTACACCTTC. Amino acid sequence: CASRSRQGMGYTF.

The chain is built from TRBV7-8 and TRBJ2-1; D not resolved. This CDR3 is built from 12 residues. Germline V CDR1 and CDR2: SGHVS, FQNEAQ. Trimming stripped 1 base from V and 8 bases from J, with 6 bases between. The CDR3 region has the DNA TGTGCCAGCAGCTTAGGATCTCATGAGCAGTTCTTC. This codes for CASSLGSHEQFF.

The V gene is TRBV10-2, the J gene TRBJ2-7, with TRBD1 matching over 7 bases. Germline loops: CDR1 WSHSY, CDR2 SAAADI. Trimming cost V 7 bases and J 6 bases; bases outside gene matches: 12. The CDR3 spans 14 residues. Here the CDR3 reads CASTTDRPTGEQYF. As DNA, the CDR3 is TGCGCCAGCACTACGGACAGGCCGACGGGCGAGCAGTACTTC.

The V call is TRBV11-2, the J call TRBJ2-2; D ambiguous. The V end lost 5 bases, the J end lost 5 bases, and 12 bases lay between the germline ends. Germline V gene data show CDR1 as SGHAT and CDR2 as FQNNGV. This CDR3 contains 14 residues. The CDR3 reads CASSMGTDTGELFF. The CDR3, as DNA: TGTGCCAGCAGCATGGGTACGGATACCGGGGAGCTGTTTTTT.

This chain connects TRBV6-5 to TRBJ2-1; the match to TRBD2 covers 11 bases. This CDR3 has 15 amino acids. The germline CDR1 and CDR2 sequences are MNHEY and SVGAGI. V gave up 5 bases and J gave up 9 bases; unmatched junction bases: 9. The CDR3, as DNA: TGTGCCAGCAGTAGAACCCGGACTAGCGGGTTTGAGCAGTTCTTC. Translation: CASSRTRTSGFEQFF.

The chain joins TRBV14 to TRBJ1-1; 7 nucleotides line up with TRBD1. In germline, CDR1 is SGHDN, CDR2 FVKESK. The J segment lost 7 bases and the V segment lost 4 bases, leaving 3 bases of the junction unmatched. There are 12 residues in the CDR3. CDR3 in DNA: TGTGCCAGCAGCCGACAGGGCGTTGAAGCTTTCTTT. Its protein product is CASSRQGVEAFF.

A few counts support this clone. This specimen includes other DNA sequences encoding the same CDR3. The chain joins TRBV19 to TRBJ1-5; tentatively, D is TRBD1 (5 bases). This CDR3 has 14 amino acids. From germline, CDR1 is LNHDA and CDR2 SQIVND (reference sequence). V lost 4 bases, J lost 2 bases, and 9 bases lay in between. In nucleotides, the CDR3 is TGTGCCAGTAGTAGGCAGGGCGGCAATCAGCCCCAGCATTTT. This translates into CASSRQGGNQPQHF. The full variable domain, with the rest looked up from reference TRBV19 and TRBJ1-5, is DGGITQSPKYLFRKEGQNVTLSCEQNLNHDAMYWYRQDPGQGLRLIYYSQIVNDFQKGDIAEGYSVSREKKESFPLTVTSAQKNPTAFYLCASSRQGGNQPQHFGDGTRLSIL.

This clone has more than one count but fewer than ten. The chain is built from TRBV2 and TRBJ1-5; D is perhaps TRBD1 (5 bases). V was shortened by 7 bases and J by 3 bases, with 13 bases between the two germline ends. There are 14 residues in the CDR3. The germline V gene has CDR1 SNHLY and CDR2 FYNNEI. In nucleotides, the CDR3 is TGTGCCAGCACCACCCGGGACCTCAATCAGCCCCAGCATTTT. Translating gives CASTTRDLNQPQHF.

The V call is TRBV6-4, the J call TRBJ2-1; 8 nucleotides match TRBD2. The CDR3 spans 15 residues. After removal of 3 bases from V and 0 bases from J, the junction contained 1 base not matched to a gene. Germline CDR1 reads MRHNA; CDR2 reads SNTAGT. The CDR3, as DNA: TGTGCCAGCAGTGAGGGACTAGGCTCCTACAATGAGCAGTTCTTC. Translation: CASSEGLGSYNEQFF.

A single count supports this clone. The gene calls are TRBV19 and TRBJ2-1, with D unresolved. Looked up from germline, CDR1 is LNHDA and CDR2 is SQIVND (reference sequence). The CDR3 consists of 11 residues. V was trimmed by 5 bases and J by 1 base, leaving 0 bases between them. CDR3 amino acids: CASSSYNEQFF. The CDR3 DNA sequence: TGTGCCAGTAGTTCCTACAATGAGCAGTTCTTC. Combining the CDR3 with reference TRBV19 and TRBJ2-1 gives the whole variable domain DGGITQSPKYLFRKEGQNVTLSCEQNLNHDAMYWYRQDPGQGLRLIYYSQIVNDFQKGDIAEGYSVSREKKESFPLTVTSAQKNPTAFYLCASSSYNEQFFGPGTRLTVL.

The chain is built from TRBV13 and TRBJ2-6; 12 bases map to TRBD2. Germline V CDR1 and CDR2: PRHDT, FYEKMQ (reference sequence). With V trimmed by 2 bases and J by 2 bases, 1 base remained unmatched. This CDR3 is built from 17 residues. The CDR3 here is CASSLLAGGPGANVLTF. The CDR3 nucleotides are TGTGCCAGCAGCTTACTAGCGGGAGGGCCTGGGGCCAACGTCCTGACTTTC.

V gene TRBV5-4 combines with J gene TRBJ2-1; 16 bases agree with TRBD2. This CDR3 has 17 residues. With V trimmed by 4 bases and J by 8 bases, 9 bases remained unmatched. Germline assignment: CDR1 SGHNT and CDR2 YYREEE (reference sequence). CDR3 DNA: TGTGCCAGCAGCCAAGGGACTAGCGGGAGGGCCGAGGATGAGCAGTTCTTC. It is translated as CASSQGTSGRAEDEQFF.

V is TRBV7-3 and J is TRBJ2-1; the D gene is possibly TRBD2 (5 bases). Germline assignment: CDR1 SGHTA and CDR2 FQGTGA. V was clipped by 1 base and J by 7 bases, with 17 bases between them. The CDR3 length is 16 residues. CDR3 sequence: CASSLNPVLSVNEQFF. The CDR3 DNA reads as TGTGCCAGCAGCTTAAACCCCGTCCTTAGCGTTAATGAGCAGTTCTTC.

This clone occurred once. V is TRBV7-8 and J is TRBJ2-1; D is perhaps TRBD1 (5 bases). Germline CDR1 SGHVS, CDR2 FQNEAQ. CDR3 length equals 13 residues. V shed 5 bases and J shed 3 bases, with 8 bases lying between them. The CDR3, as DNA: TGTGCCAGCAGCATCGACAGCTACAATGAGCAGTTCTTC. Protein: CASSIDSYNEQFF.

This clone came up a few times. The chain uses TRBV7-2 and TRBJ1-5; 7 bases are a match to TRBD1. Germline assignment: CDR1 SGHTA and CDR2 FQGNSA. The V gene end was trimmed by 3 bases and the J gene end by 3 bases; junction bases not matched to a gene: 8. CDR3 length: 16 residues. The CDR3 region is CASSFVHGTVNQPQHF. CDR3 nucleotide sequence: TGTGCCAGCAGCTTCGTTCACGGGACAGTCAATCAGCCCCAGCATTTT.

The chain carries TRBV29-1 and TRBJ2-2, with a possible D match to TRBD2 (6 bases). Trimming left V 7 bases short and J 7 bases short, with 13 bases between. Germline V gene data show CDR1 as SQVTM and CDR2 as ANQGSEA. This CDR3 contains 12 residues. The CDR3 protein is CSGGTHSGELFF. CDR3 DNA: TGCAGCGGCGGGACCCACAGCGGGGAGCTGTTTTTT.

The sample holds a few counts of this clone. This chain uses TRBV19 with TRBJ1-2; a possible D gene is TRBD1 (5 bases). Trimming shortened V by 9 bases and J by 7 bases, and 18 bases separated the two germline ends. The CDR3 runs 13 residues. Germline loops: CDR1 LNHDA, CDR2 SQIVND (reference sequence). The CDR3 region is CASLARQPSGYTF. For the CDR3, the DNA is TGTGCCAGCCTGGCCAGACAGCCGTCTGGCTACACCTTC.

The chain has TRBV28 and TRBJ2-7; D is uncertain. The CDR3 length is 12 residues. CDR1 and CDR2 from the germline V gene are MDHEN and SYDVKM. Trimming pared 5 bases from V and 3 bases from J, leaving 8 bases between. The CDR3 region is CASSPWGYEQYF. The DNA of the CDR3 is TGTGCCAGCAGTCCCTGGGGCTACGAGCAGTACTTC.